This T cell receptor beta chain derives from a study of long-term antiretroviral therapy in people with HIV. Each specimen consisted of roughly 1-10 million cryopreserved PBMC prior to extraction of DNA. Survey-level resolution applied to immunoSEQ assay v3.0. The table came from immunoSEQ multiplex PCR; TCRdb's copy has only in-frame clones and leaves some out. Among some 22,000 clones listed, 70% to 90% were seen once. Specimen: unsorted PBMCs, collected around 4 years after starting antiretroviral therapy. The TCR sequence derives from a man aged 18 to 30 with HIV.

The DNA for the CDR3 is TGTGCCAGCAGTTCTCAGGGTAACTATGGCTACACCTTC. This translates into CASSSQGNYGYTF. The chain carries TRBV6-5 and TRBJ1-2, with D perhaps matching TRBD1 (5 bases). The CDR3 is 13 residues long. CDR1 and CDR2 from the germline V gene are MNHEY and SVGAGI. V was clipped by 4 bases and J by 1 base, with 7 bases between them.